Following are 2 T cell receptor beta chains from one sample sequenced in a study of T cell responses to AZD1222 COVID-19 vaccine. Assay used: immunoSEQ multiplex PCR; TCRdb lists only in-frame clones, some missing. The data show about 190,000 clones, 87% seen once. The sequences come from peripheral blood, collected on day 0 of MenACWY control vaccination. All receptors derive from an adult in good health.

The rearrangement links TRBV30 to TRBJ2-5; D is perhaps TRBD2 (6 bases). The V end was cut by 0 bases, the J end by 5 bases, with 19 bases between. The CDR3 totals 16 residues. Germline CDR1 GTSNPN, CDR2 SVGIG (reference sequence). The CDR3 DNA follows: TGTGCCTGGAGTGTGTTGTTAGAACAAGGGAGGGAGACCCAGTACTTC. This translates into CAWSVLLEQGRETQYF.

The chain has TRBV7-9 and TRBJ2-7; 7 bases map to TRBD2. V lost 4 bases, J lost 2 bases, and 8 bases stayed unmatched. The CDR3 has 15 amino acids. CDR1 SEHNR and CDR2 FQNEAQ come from the germline V gene (reference sequence). Here the CDR3 DNA reads TGTGCCAGCAGCTGGGGCGGGAGATACCCCTACGAGCAGTACTTC. This encodes CASSWGGRYPYEQYF.